The clone carrying this TCR beta chain appeared a few times. What it recognizes is unknown. The entry originates in a study of graft-versus-host responses after intestinal transplantation. Study as a whole: Multivisceral, liver-intestinal, or isolated intestinal transplants were received by the recipients. Anti-thymocyte globulin induction was given to all recipients, followed by tacrolimus and steroids for 3 to 4 years. Findings and caveats of the study: Analysis identified GvH clones in recipient marrow, with some appearing first in ileum or blood.

The CDR3 has 15 amino acids. V lost 4 bases to trimming and J lost 4 bases; unmatched junction nucleotides: 2. Per germline, CDR1 MGHRA and CDR2 YSYEKL. Assay: immunoSEQ multiplex PCR; the TCRdb copy retains only in-frame clones and omits some. The sample carries 90,000 to 120,000 clones, roughly 86% recorded once. The source material was unstimulated CD4+ T cells sorted from spleen or lymph node cells, sampled before transplant. The chain joins TRBV4-1 to TRBJ2-2; 11 bases agree with TRBD1. The receptor's source is a human donor who was the organ donor for an intestinal transplant. The CDR3 DNA reads TGCGCCAGCAGCCCGGGACAGGGGGGCACCGGGGAGCTGTTTTTT. Residues: CASSPGQGGTGELFF.